A single sample is the source of the 9 T cell receptor beta chains below, sequenced in a study of blood T cells in healthy people across ages. A second PCR of roughly 7 to 11 cycles used a sample-barcoded 5' primer and a J-beta primer mix. TCRdb redid the calling of the 5' RACE reads with MiXCR, one entry per CDR3 protein. In the table there are 1.5 million to 2 million distinct CDR3 sequences, about 28% of which are singletons. Sequencing was performed on blood. The receptors were sampled from a woman in her twenties or thirties in good health.

The table lists this clonotype with a few counts. The junction shows a germline mismatch at one end, possibly a read error. The CDR3 region has the DNA TGTGCCGGCAGTCCTCACCAGGGAGCCAAAAACATTCAGTACTTC. The encoded protein is CAGSPHQGAKNIQYF. The chain recombines TRBV12-3 or TRBV12-4 with TRBJ2-4, with D perhaps matching TRBD1 (5 bases). This CDR3 spans 15 amino acids.

This clonotype was recorded many times. The chain employs TRBV15 and TRBJ2-3; the D gene is possibly TRBD2 (6 bases). CDR1 and CDR2 from the germline V gene are LNHNV and YYDKDF (reference sequence). The CDR3 length is 14 residues. Trimming cost V 1 base and J 1 base, with 6 bases left between them. This CDR3 is CATSRGGGTDTQYF. The CDR3 DNA sequence: TGTGCCACCAGCAGAGGGGGGGGCACAGATACGCAGTATTTT. Based on the CDR3 plus reference TRBV15 and TRBJ2-3, the full variable domain is DAMVIQNPRYQVTQFGKPVTLSCSQTLNHNVMYWYQQKSSQAPKLLFHYYDKDFNNEADTPDNFQSRRPNTSFCFLDIRSPGLGDTAMYLCATSRGGGTDTQYFGPGTRLTVL.

About this clonotype itself: A read error may produce the germline difference seen at one junction end. The chain has TRBV25-1 and TRBJ2-5, with D perhaps assigned TRBD1 or TRBD2 (5 bases each). CDR3 length: 13 amino acids. Germline V gene sequence: CDR1 MGHDK, CDR2 SYGVNS. The CDR3 loop reads CTSRPGLGEPQYF. DNA for the CDR3: TGTACCAGCCGACCGGGGCTTGGGGAGCCCCAGTACTTC.

This clonotype was counted between two and nine times. The chain is built from TRBV7-9 and TRBJ2-6; possibly TRBD1 for D (6 bases). The germline V and J ends were trimmed by 11 bases and 2 bases, with 16 bases remaining between them. The CDR3 contains 15 residues. CDR1 and CDR2 from the germline V gene are SEHNR and FQNEAQ (reference sequence). This chain's CDR3 is CALDAGEAGANVLTF. CDR3 nucleotide sequence: TGTGCCCTCGATGCAGGGGAAGCTGGGGCCAACGTCCTGACTTTC. The whole variable domain, remainder taken from reference TRBV7-9 and TRBJ2-6, is DTGVSQNPRHKITKRGQNVTFRCDPISEHNRLYWYRQTLGQGPEFLTYFQNEAQLEKSRLLSDRFSAERPKGSFSTLEIQRTEQGDSAMYLCALDAGEAGANVLTFGAGSRLTVL.

V is TRBV7-6 and J is TRBJ2-1; D may correspond to TRBD1 or TRBD2 (5 bases each). V was trimmed by 5 bases and J by 6 bases, leaving 14 bases between them. Germline V gene lookup returns CDR1 SGHVS and CDR2 FNYEAQ. This CDR3 is built from 14 residues. CDR3 sequence reads: CASSPTPGRNEQFF. Written as DNA, the CDR3 is TGTGCCAGCAGCCCTACCCCGGGACGCAATGAGCAGTTCTTC.

This chain uses TRBV7-2 with TRBJ2-1, with 10 nucleotides matching TRBD2. The CDR3 consists of 17 residues. Germline V CDR1 and CDR2: SGHTA, FQGNSA. Losses at the gene ends were 0 bases for V and 2 bases for J; bases not matched to a gene: 4. The CDR3 nucleotides read TGTGCCAGCAGCTTAGCTCCAGCGGGGGGGACCTACAATGAGCAGTTCTTC. Translated, it gives CASSLAPAGGTYNEQFF.

The rearrangement joins TRBV20-1 to TRBJ2-1; 13 bases are a match to TRBD2. The J segment lost 8 bases and the V segment lost 3 bases, leaving 13 bases of the junction unmatched. The CDR3 runs to 17 residues. Germline assignment: CDR1 DFQATT and CDR2 SNEGSKA (reference sequence). The CDR3 reads CSASESRTSGRIDEQFF. The CDR3 DNA reads as TGCAGTGCTAGCGAAAGCCGGACTAGCGGGAGAATAGATGAGCAGTTCTTC.

The chain is built from TRBV7-2 and TRBJ2-1; 7 nucleotides align to TRBD2. With the DNA end fitting TRBJ2-7 better, the J assignment may be wrong. Germline lookup yields CDR1 SGHTA and CDR2 FQGNSA. The CDR3 spans 16 residues. The CDR3 DNA follows: TGTGCCAGCAGCCCCCGGGGGGATACCTCCTACAATGAGCAGTACTTC. Translated: CASSPRGDTSYNEQYF.

At least ten counts were recorded for this clonotype. CDR3 in DNA: TGTGCCACCAGCATAAGGACGCACTCCTACGAGCAGTACTTC. It codes for CATSIRTHSYEQYF. V usage is TRBV15 and J usage is TRBJ2-7; the D is unclear. Germline CDR1 LNHNV, CDR2 YYDKDF (reference sequence). This CDR3 has 14 amino acids. V lost 4 bases to trimming and J lost 0 bases, with 10 bases between them.